Listed below are T cell receptor beta chains from one sample, sequenced in a study of cytomegalovirus exposure and HLA in healthy donors. TCRdb's copy holds only in-frame clones and misses some; the assay was immunoSEQ multiplex PCR. The sample shows 160,000 or so clones, around 83% of them seen only once. The specimen sequenced was PBMCs. All receptors come from a man aged 45-65 years in good health and CMV-seropositive. CDR3s include the opening cysteine and the closing phenylalanine or tryptophan. D genes are given only for firm matches. Clone size, where shown, is once, few, many, or a class for clones that have expanded.

NA,NA,TRBV4-3,TRBJ1-1,CASSQGAGRTEAFF,TGCGCCAGCAGCCAAGGGGCAGGGAGGACTGAAGCTTTCTTT
NA,NA,TRBV19,TRBJ2-1,CASSIVHGSSYNEQFF,TGTGCCAGTAGTATAGTTCACGGGAGCTCCTACAATGAGCAGTTCTTC
once,NA,TRBV30,TRBJ1-6,CAWRGQPGSPLHF,TGTGCCTGGAGGGGACAACCGGGTTCACCCCTCCACTTT
NA,TRBD1,TRBV19,TRBJ1-1,CASRTGGRIAEAFF,TGTGCCAGTAGAACAGGGGGGAGAATTGCTGAAGCTTTCTTT
NA,NA,TRBV30,TRBJ2-3,CAWSVLRAITDTQYF,TGTGCCTGGAGTGTACTGAGAGCGATCACAGATACGCAGTATTTT
few,TRBD2,TRBV7-9,TRBJ2-1,CASSLTGLAGRSSYNEQFF,TGTGCCAGCAGCTTAACGGGACTAGCGGGGCGGAGCTCCTACAATGAGCAGTTCTTC
NA,TRBD1,TRBV28,TRBJ2-7,CASSRTGGRYEQYF,TGTGCCAGCAGCCGGACAGGGGGCCGCTACGAGCAGTACTTC
NA,TRBD1,TRBV28,TRBJ1-5,CASSPGGRGVGNQPQHF,TGTGCCAGCTCACCTGGGGGCAGGGGGGTTGGCAATCAGCCCCAGCATTTT
NA,NA,TRBV18,TRBJ1-1,CASSPPNLQILNTEAFF,TGTGCCAGCTCACCTCCTAATCTACAGATCTTGAACACTGAAGCTTTCTTT
NA,NA,TRBV6-1,TRBJ1-2,CAGAYGGRDTF,TGTGCCGGAGCCTACGGGGGTAGGGACACCTTC
NA,TRBD2,TRBV9,TRBJ2-1,CASSVVASGGSNEQFF,TGTGCCAGCAGCGTAGTAGCCAGCGGGGGCTCCAATGAGCAGTTCTTC
NA,TRBD2,TRBV27,TRBJ2-5,CASSLASGSIGTQYF,TGTGCCAGCAGTCTGGCTAGCGGGAGTATAGGGACCCAGTACTTC
NA,NA,TRBV29-1,TRBJ2-7,CSVRIPGVSYEQYF,TGCAGCGTCCGCATCCCAGGGGTTTCCTACGAGCAGTACTTC
NA,NA,TRBV6-1,TRBJ1-1,CASALTERAFF,TGTGCCAGCGCTTTAACAGAAAGAGCTTTCTTT
NA,NA,TRBV5-1,TRBJ2-2,CASRLAEPNTGELFF,TGCGCCAGCCGCTTAGCGGAGCCGAACACCGGGGAGCTGTTTTTT
NA,TRBD1,TRBV9,TRBJ2-7,CASSVGDRHYEQYF,TGTGCCAGCAGCGTAGGGGACAGACACTACGAGCAGTACTTC
NA,TRBD1,TRBV6-5,TRBJ2-7,CASSFGTAYEQYF,TGTGCCAGCAGTTTTGGGACAGCCTACGAGCAGTACTTC
NA,NA,TRBV19,TRBJ2-5,CASSNRQVAGETQYF,TGTGCCAGTAGTAACAGACAGGTCGCCGGAGAGACCCAGTACTTC
NA,TRBD1,TRBV28,TRBJ1-2,CASSSLGGQPNYGYTF,TGTGCCAGCAGCAGTCTCGGGGGACAGCCAAATTATGGCTACACCTTC
few,TRBD2,TRBV6-1,TRBJ2-3,CASSESASGADTQYF,TGTGCCAGCAGTGAATCGGCTAGCGGAGCAGATACGCAGTATTTT
NA,NA,TRBV4-2,TRBJ1-2,CASSPTGGTYGYTF,TGTGCCAGCAGCCCCACCGGGGGGACCTATGGCTACACCTTC
NA,TRBD1,TRBV14,TRBJ1-2,CASSPIGQGVASYGYTF,TGTGCCAGCAGCCCAATCGGACAGGGGGTTGCCAGCTATGGCTACACCTTC
NA,TRBD2,TRBV13,TRBJ2-3,CASSSATPGLAGDTQYF,TGTGCCAGCAGCTCAGCTACGCCGGGACTAGCGGGAGATACGCAGTATTTT
NA,TRBD1,TRBV2,TRBJ2-7,CATSLNRGF,TGTGCCACATCATTAAACAGGGGATTC
NA,NA,TRBV5-4,TRBJ2-5,CASSLKRLSETQYF,TGTGCCAGCAGCTTGAAGAGATTATCGGAGACCCAGTACTTC
NA,NA,TRBV15,TRBJ2-7,CATSRELVYEQYF,TGTGCCACCAGCAGAGAACTAGTCTACGAGCAGTACTTC
NA,NA,TRBV2,TRBJ2-1,CASSEAGAPGNEQFF,TGTGCCAGCAGTGAGGCGGGGGCCCCGGGCAATGAGCAGTTCTTC
NA,TRBD2,TRBV28,TRBJ2-5,CASSFPPLGGGQETQYF,TGTGCCAGCAGTTTCCCCCCCTTGGGGGGGGGACAAGAGACCCAGTACTTC
NA,NA,TRBV7-2,TRBJ2-3,CASSPRGRSTDTQYF,TGTGCCAGCAGCCCCCGAGGGCGGAGCACAGATACGCAGTATTTT
NA,NA,TRBV7-9,TRBJ1-2,CASSLSGDGYTF,TGTGCCAGCAGCTTATCAGGGGATGGCTACACCTTC
NA,NA,TRBV19,TRBJ1-5,CATSGEGKGRNQPQHF,TGTGCCACCTCAGGGGAGGGTAAAGGTAGGAATCAGCCCCAGCATTTT
NA,TRBD2,TRBV2,TRBJ2-7,CASSAQRDGEQYF,TGTGCCAGCAGTGCCCAGCGGGACGGGGAGCAGTACTTC
NA,TRBD1,TRBV5-4,TRBJ1-2,CASGRQGDYGYTF,TGTGCCAGCGGTCGACAGGGGGATTATGGCTACACCTTC
NA,NA,TRBV7-9,TRBJ2-7,CASSLSDRMSYEQYF,TGTGCCAGCAGCTTAAGTGACAGGATGTCCTACGAGCAGTACTTC
NA,NA,TRBV5-1,TRBJ2-5,CASTEGYRETQYF,TGCGCCAGCACGGAGGGCTATCGAGAGACCCAGTACTTC
NA,NA,TRBV11-2,TRBJ2-7,CASSLEGADYEQYF,TGTGCCAGCAGCTTGGAGGGGGCGGATTACGAGCAGTACTTC
NA,TRBD1,TRBV6-5,TRBJ1-6,CASQTGENSPLHF,TGTGCCAGCCAGACAGGGGAAAATTCACCCCTCCACTTT
NA,TRBD1,TRBV28,TRBJ1-3,CASSRQGALYSGNTIYF,TGTGCCAGCAGTCGACAGGGGGCGCTTTACTCTGGAAACACCATATATTTT
NA,NA,TRBV11-2,TRBJ1-6,CASTPPPSPDRHSPLHF,TGTGCCAGCACCCCACCCCCCTCTCCGGACAGACATTCACCCCTCCACTTT
NA,NA,TRBV7-9,TRBJ1-6,CASSAARDTAPLHF,TGTGCCAGCAGCGCGGCCCGGGACACGGCACCCCTCCACTTT
NA,TRBD2,TRBV7-2,TRBJ2-3,CASSSGTSSDTQYF,TGTGCCAGCAGCTCCGGGACTAGTTCAGATACGCAGTATTTT
NA,TRBD2,TRBV29-1,TRBJ2-7,CSVGAGASYEQYF,TGCAGCGTTGGCGCGGGAGCGTCCTACGAGCAGTACTTC
NA,TRBD1,TRBV27,TRBJ2-7,CASSLSGQGRYEQYF,TGTGCCAGCAGTTTATCCGGACAGGGGCGGTACGAGCAGTACTTC
NA,NA,TRBV27,TRBJ2-3,CASSSSYQLGAQYF,TGTGCCAGCAGTTCCTCCTACCAACTAGGTGCGCAGTATTTT
NA,TRBD1,TRBV6-6,TRBJ1-1,CASTPSTGGYTEAFF,TGTGCCAGCACTCCTTCGACAGGGGGCTACACTGAAGCTTTCTTT
once,TRBD1,TRBV7-2,TRBJ1-5,CASSLADRDYQPQHF,TGTGCCAGCAGCTTGGCCGACAGGGACTATCAGCCCCAGCATTTT
NA,TRBD1,TRBV30,TRBJ1-5,CAGDRVRQPQHF,TGTGCCGGCGACAGGGTAAGACAGCCCCAGCATTTT
NA,TRBD1,TRBV6-4,TRBJ2-3,CASRDRGLNTDTQYF,TGTGCCAGCAGAGACAGGGGCCTTAACACAGATACGCAGTATTTT
NA,TRBD2,TRBV28,TRBJ2-1,CASSTPSGGRFNEQFF,TGTGCCAGCAGTACCCCTAGCGGGGGGCGGTTTAATGAGCAGTTCTTC
NA,TRBD1,TRBV6-1,TRBJ1-5,CASRTTGSGAQPQHF,TGTGCCAGCAGGACGACAGGGTCCGGAGCTCAGCCCCAGCATTTT
NA,NA,TRBV6-1,TRBJ2-7,CASSDGGIYEQYF,TGTGCCAGCAGTGATGGCGGGATCTACGAGCAGTACTTC
NA,TRBD2,TRBV7-9,TRBJ2-7,CSSNLAGPSYEQYF,TGTTCCAGCAACCTAGCGGGGCCTTCCTACGAGCAGTACTTC
NA,TRBD1,TRBV9,TRBJ2-2,CASSARTGAPTGELFF,TGTGCCAGCAGCGCAAGGACAGGGGCCCCCACCGGGGAGCTGTTTTTT
NA,TRBD1,TRBV10-2,TRBJ2-7,CASTDRALYEQYF,TGCGCCAGCACCGACAGGGCTCTCTACGAGCAGTACTTC
NA,TRBD2,TRBV9,TRBJ2-1,CASSVAGGNNEQFF,TGTGCCAGCAGCGTAGCGGGGGGGAACAATGAGCAGTTCTTC